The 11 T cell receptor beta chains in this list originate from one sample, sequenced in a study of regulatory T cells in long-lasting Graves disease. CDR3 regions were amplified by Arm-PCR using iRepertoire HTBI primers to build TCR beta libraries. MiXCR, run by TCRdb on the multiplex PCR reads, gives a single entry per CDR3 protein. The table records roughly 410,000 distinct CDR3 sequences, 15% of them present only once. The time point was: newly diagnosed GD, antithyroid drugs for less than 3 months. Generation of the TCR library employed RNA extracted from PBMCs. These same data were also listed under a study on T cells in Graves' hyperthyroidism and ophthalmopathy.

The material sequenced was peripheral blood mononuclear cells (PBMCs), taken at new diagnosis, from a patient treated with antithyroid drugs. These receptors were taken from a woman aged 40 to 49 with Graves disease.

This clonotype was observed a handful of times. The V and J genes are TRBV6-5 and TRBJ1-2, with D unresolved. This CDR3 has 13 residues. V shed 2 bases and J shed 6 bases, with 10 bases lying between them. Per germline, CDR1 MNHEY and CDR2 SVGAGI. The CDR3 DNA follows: TGTGCCAGCAGTTACGATCGGACGGATGGCTACACCTTC. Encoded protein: CASSYDRTDGYTF.

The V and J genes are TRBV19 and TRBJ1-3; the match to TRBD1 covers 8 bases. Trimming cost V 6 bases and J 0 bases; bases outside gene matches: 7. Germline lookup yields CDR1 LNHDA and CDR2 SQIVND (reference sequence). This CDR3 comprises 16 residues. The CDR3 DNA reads TGTGCCAGTAGCGGGGGACAGGCCTTCTCTGGAAACACCATATATTTT. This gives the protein CASSGGQAFSGNTIYF.

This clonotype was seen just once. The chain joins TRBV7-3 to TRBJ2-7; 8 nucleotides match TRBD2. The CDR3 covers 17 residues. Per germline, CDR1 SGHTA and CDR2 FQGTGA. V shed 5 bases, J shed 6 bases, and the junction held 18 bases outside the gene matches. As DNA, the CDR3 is TGTGCCAGCAGCCTATCCGACTCACTCAGGACTAGCCTCGAGCAGTACTTC. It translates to CASSLSDSLRTSLEQYF.

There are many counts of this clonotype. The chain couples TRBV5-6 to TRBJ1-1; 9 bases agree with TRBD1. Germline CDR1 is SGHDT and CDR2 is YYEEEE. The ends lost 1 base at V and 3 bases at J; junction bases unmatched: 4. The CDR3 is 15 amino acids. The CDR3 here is CASSLYGTGYTEAFF. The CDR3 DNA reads TGTGCCAGCAGCTTGTACGGGACAGGGTACACTGAAGCTTTCTTT.

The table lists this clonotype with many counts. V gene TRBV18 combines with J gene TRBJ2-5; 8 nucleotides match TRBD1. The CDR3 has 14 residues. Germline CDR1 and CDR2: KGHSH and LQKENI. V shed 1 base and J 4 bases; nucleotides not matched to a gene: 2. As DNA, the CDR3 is TGTGCCAGCTCACCACGGACAGGGACAGAGACCCAGTACTTC. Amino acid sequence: CASSPRTGTETQYF.

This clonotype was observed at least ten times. The CDR3: CASRKGLAAVGPDTQYF. The CDR3 DNA sequence: TGTGCCAGCAGAAAAGGACTAGCGGCCGTAGGCCCAGATACGCAGTATTTT. The gene calls are TRBV13 and TRBJ2-3; 10 bases match TRBD2. The CDR3 spans 17 residues. Germline trimming cut 6 bases from V and 4 bases from J; bases unmatched to any gene: 13. Germline-derived CDR1 and CDR2 are PRHDT and FYEKMQ (reference sequence).

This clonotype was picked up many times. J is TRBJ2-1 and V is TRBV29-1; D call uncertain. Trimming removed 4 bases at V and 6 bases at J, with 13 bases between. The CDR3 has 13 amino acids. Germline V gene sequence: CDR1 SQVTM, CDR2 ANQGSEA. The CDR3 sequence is CSVAMRSFNEQFF. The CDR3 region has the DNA TGCAGCGTTGCCATGAGGTCGTTCAATGAGCAGTTCTTC.

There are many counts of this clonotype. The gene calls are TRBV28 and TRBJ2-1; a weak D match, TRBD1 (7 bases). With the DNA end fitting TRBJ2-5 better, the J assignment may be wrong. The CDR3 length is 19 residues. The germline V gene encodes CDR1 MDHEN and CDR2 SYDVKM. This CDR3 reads CASSQSLGGGGGFVETQYF. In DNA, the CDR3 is TGTGCCAGCAGTCAAAGCCTCGGGGGTGGAGGGGGCTTTGTGGAGACCCAGTACTTC.

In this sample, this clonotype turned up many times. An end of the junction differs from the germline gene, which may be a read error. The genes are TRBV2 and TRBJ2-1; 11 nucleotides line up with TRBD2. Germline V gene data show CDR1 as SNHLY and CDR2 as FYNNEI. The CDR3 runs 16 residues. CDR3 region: CTSSLTSGNVYNEQFF. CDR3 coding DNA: TGTACCAGCAGCCTGACTAGCGGGAATGTATACAATGAGCAGTTCTTC.

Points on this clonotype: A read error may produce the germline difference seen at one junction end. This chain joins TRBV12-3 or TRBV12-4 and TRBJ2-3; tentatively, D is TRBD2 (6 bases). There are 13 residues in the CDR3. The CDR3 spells CVSSLGGADTQYF. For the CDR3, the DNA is TGTGTCAGCAGTTTAGGCGGGGCAGATACGCAGTATTTT.

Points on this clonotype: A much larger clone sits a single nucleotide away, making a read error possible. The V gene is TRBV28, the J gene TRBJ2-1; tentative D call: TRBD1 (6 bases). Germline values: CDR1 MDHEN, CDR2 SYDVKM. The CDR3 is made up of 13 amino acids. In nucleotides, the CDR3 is TGTGTCAGTCACAGGGCGGTCTACAATGAGCAGTTCTTC. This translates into CVSHRAVYNEQFF.